This TCR beta chain is from a study of blood T cell repertoires in COVID-19. On the study more broadly: Samples representing acute and convalescent COVID-19 were sourced from the United States, Italy and Spain. T cells, B-cell-depleted T cells, or PBMCs provided the cDNA or gDNA that served as material.

Under the authors' procedure: How many nucleated cells were present was estimated from reference gene primer amplification. Libraries were prepared by immunoSEQ multiplex PCR; TCRdb keeps only in-frame clonotypes and omits some of them. The DNA was the basis for D and trimming; V, J and clone size are from that table. The data contain approximately 130,000 clones, roughly 86% of them singletons. This clone was observed a single time. The length of the CDR3 is 16 residues. CDR1 is MGHRA, CDR2 YSYEKL, per germline. V trimming: 1 base; J trimming: 5 bases; junction bases outside the gene matches: 10. The V and J genes are TRBV4-1 and TRBJ2-5; 7 positions match TRBD1. The material sequenced was peripheral blood. This receptor was taken from a woman in her forties or fifties who had recovered from COVID-19. The CDR3: CASSQGGRGGGETQYF. In DNA, the CDR3 is TGCGCCAGCAGCCAAGGAGGGAGAGGGGGCGGGGAGACCCAGTACTTC.